This T cell receptor (beta chain) derives from a study of blood T cell repertoires in COVID-19. Produced via immunoSEQ multiplex PCR; TCRdb's table is partial and in-frame only. The repertoire has about 160,000 clones, roughly 93% of them found once; the top ten carry roughly 2.3%. Germline values: CDR1 MNHNY, CDR2 SVGAGI (reference sequence). Trimming cost V 0 bases and J 12 bases, with 17 bases left between them. CDR3 length: 14 residues. This sequence was found in a man aged 18 to 29 with acute or convalescent COVID-19. Sequences were obtained from peripheral blood. The chain recombines TRBV6-6 with TRBJ1-1, with a weak D call TRBD1 (5 bases). This CDR3 is CASSYSSGGLSTFF. The CDR3 DNA follows: TGTGCCAGCAGTTACTCGTCCGGGGGTTTATCTACTTTCTTT.